The rows below give T cell receptor beta chains drawn from one sample of a study of cytomegalovirus exposure and HLA in healthy donors. Data came from immunoSEQ multiplex PCR; TCRdb stores just in-frame clones and leaves some out. In the table there are hundreds of thousands of clones, 87% of which are singletons. The sample comprised PBMCs. Receptor source: a young woman in good health and CMV-seropositive. CDR3s include the opening cysteine and the closing phenylalanine or tryptophan. D genes are given only for firm matches. Part of the rows lack a size; the others show once, few, many or a class for expanded clones.

TRBJ1-5 | - | TRBV19 | TRBD1 | CASQPDRVGQPQHF | TGTGCCAGCCAACCTGACAGGGTAGGGCAGCCCCAGCATTTT
TRBJ1-1 | few | TRBV11-3 | - | CASSSGNTEAFF | TGTGCCAGCAGCTCGGGGAACACTGAAGCTTTCTTT
TRBJ1-1 | - | TRBV4-1 | - | CASSRRFLMGGTEAFF | TGCGCCAGCAGCCGCCGGTTCCTGATGGGGGGCACTGAAGCTTTCTTT
TRBJ2-1 | - | TRBV10-1 | - | CASSGAAPHNEQFF | TGCGCCAGCAGTGGGGCAGCCCCTCACAATGAGCAGTTCTTC
TRBJ2-7 | - | TRBV27 | - | CASMGSYSYEQYF | TGTGCCAGCATGGGCAGCTACTCCTACGAGCAGTACTTC
TRBJ1-2 | - | TRBV6-5 | TRBD1 | CASSYSAGTGGYTF | TGTGCCAGCAGTTACTCAGCAGGGACAGGTGGCTACACCTTC
TRBJ2-7 | - | TRBV19 | TRBD2 | CASSTAGTSGIYEQYF | TGTGCCAGTAGTACTGCCGGGACTAGCGGGATCTACGAGCAGTACTTC
TRBJ1-1 | - | TRBV28 | - | CASSLPGVAEAFF | TGTGCCAGCAGTTTACCGGGGGTCGCTGAAGCTTTCTTT
TRBJ2-1 | - | TRBV27 | - | CASSSTSIEQFF | TGTGCCAGCAGCTCCACTAGCATTGAGCAGTTCTTC
TRBJ1-5 | - | TRBV4-1 | TRBD1 | CASSQGQGAGQPQHF | TGCGCCAGCAGCCAAGGGCAGGGGGCAGGACAGCCCCAGCATTTT
TRBJ1-2 | - | TRBV5-1 | - | CASSLDRSPGGGYTF | TGCGCCAGCAGCTTGGATCGTAGTCCAGGTGGTGGCTACACCTTC
TRBJ1-1 | - | TRBV7-3 | TRBD1 | CASSLYGQGRTEAFF | TGTGCCAGCAGCCTATACGGACAGGGTAGGACTGAAGCTTTCTTT
TRBJ1-1 | - | TRBV29-1 | - | CSVRGSNTEAFF | TGCAGCGTTCGGGGGTCGAACACTGAAGCTTTCTTT
TRBJ2-1 | - | TRBV2 | TRBD2 | CASRVSGSRINNEQFF | TGTGCCAGCAGAGTTAGCGGGAGCCGGATTAACAATGAGCAGTTCTTC
TRBJ2-1 | - | TRBV28 | - | CASSFGGEQFF | TGTGCCAGCAGTTTTGGTGGAGAACAGTTCTTC
TRBJ1-1 | once | TRBV27 | - | CASSSPPGWGETEAFF | TGTGCCAGCAGTTCCCCCCCAGGTTGGGGGGAAACTGAAGCTTTCTTT
TRBJ2-3 | - | TRBV2 | - | CAFRLGGLRSTRHTDTQYF | TGTGCCTTTCGGTTGGGAGGTTTAAGGTCGACTAGACACACAGATACGCAGTATTTT
TRBJ1-1 | - | TRBV7-9 | - | CASSSTESNTEAFF | TGTGCCAGCAGCTCAACGGAGTCGAACACTGAAGCTTTCTTT
TRBJ2-5 | - | TRBV27 | - | CASGRLRGRQETQYF | TGTGCCAGCGGCCGGCTGCGCGGTAGGCAAGAGACCCAGTACTTC
TRBJ2-7 | once | TRBV5-6 | - | CASSSDSYEQYF | TGTGCCAGCAGCTCGGACAGTTACGAGCAGTACTTC
TRBJ2-1 | - | TRBV30 | - | CAWMVDAGEQFF | TGTGCCTGGATGGTAGACGCGGGAGAGCAGTTCTTC
TRBJ2-1 | - | TRBV2 | TRBD1 | CASNFQGAMGNEQFF | TGTGCCAGCAACTTCCAGGGGGCGATGGGCAATGAGCAGTTCTTC
TRBJ1-2 | - | TRBV28 | TRBD1 | CASSPTGGRYYGYTF | TGTGCCAGCAGTCCGACAGGGGGCAGGTACTATGGCTACACCTTC
TRBJ1-1 | - | TRBV30 | TRBD1 | CAWSGGTGSVRAFF | TGTGCCTGGAGTGGGGGGACAGGGTCGGTACGAGCTTTCTTT
TRBJ2-7 | - | TRBV11-2 | TRBD1 | CASSHPTTGKNRYEQYF | TGTGCCAGCAGCCACCCGACGACAGGGAAGAATCGGTACGAGCAGTACTTC
TRBJ2-7 | - | TRBV11-3 | - | CASSLEGDYEQYF | TGTGCCAGCAGCTTAGAAGGGGACTACGAGCAGTACTTC
TRBJ2-2 | - | TRBV4-1 | TRBD2 | CASITGKGLAGTNTGELFF | TGCGCCAGCATCACCGGAAAGGGACTAGCGGGAACGAACACCGGGGAGCTGTTTTTT
TRBJ2-1 | - | TRBV19 | TRBD1 | CASSGQGGNEQFF | TGTGCCAGTAGTGGACAGGGGGGTAATGAGCAGTTCTTC
TRBJ2-5 | - | TRBV10-3 | TRBD1 | CATVGQGPGKTQYF | TGTGCCACCGTGGGACAGGGCCCGGGGAAGACCCAGTACTTC
TRBJ2-7 | few | TRBV4-1 | TRBD1 | CASRDIPGQGLYEQYF | TGCGCCAGCAGGGATATACCGGGACAGGGGCTCTACGAGCAGTACTTC
TRBJ2-3 | - | TRBV27 | - | CASSLFRSTDTQYF | TGTGCCAGCAGTTTATTCAGGAGCACAGATACGCAGTATTTT
TRBJ1-5 | - | TRBV2 | - | CASSERAGGNQPQHF | TGTGCCAGCAGTGAAAGGGCGGGGGGCAATCAGCCCCAGCATTTT
TRBJ2-7 | few | TRBV6-6 | - | CASSPTYEQYF | TGTGCCAGCAGTCCCACCTACGAGCAGTACTTC
TRBJ1-2 | - | TRBV27 | TRBD1 | CASSPGQGTYGYTF | TGTGCCAGCAGTCCAGGACAGGGGACCTATGGCTACACCTTC
TRBJ2-4 | - | TRBV7-2 | TRBD2 | CASSLAGLVGDGGIQYF | TGTGCCAGCAGCTTAGCGGGACTAGTCGGGGATGGGGGCATTCAGTACTTC
TRBJ2-5 | - | TRBV30 | - | CAWSPDSPQETQYF | TGTGCCTGGAGTCCGGACAGTCCCCAAGAGACCCAGTACTTC
TRBJ2-3 | - | TRBV28 | - | CASSLETSTDTQYF | TGTGCCAGCAGTTTGGAGACCTCCACAGATACGCAGTATTTT
TRBJ1-4 | - | TRBV7-2 | TRBD1 | CASSSRQGYEKLFF | TGTGCCAGCAGCTCCCGACAGGGGTATGAAAAACTGTTTTTT
TRBJ1-1 | - | TRBV5-8 | TRBD1 | CASSIRDRQRNTEAFF | TGTGCCAGCAGCATTCGGGACAGGCAAAGGAACACTGAAGCTTTCTTT
TRBJ1-1 | - | TRBV30 | - | CAWSGLRGLAAEAFF | TGTGCCTGGAGTGGATTACGAGGGTTAGCAGCTGAAGCTTTCTTT
TRBJ2-3 | - | TRBV27 | TRBD1 | CASSPAGQGNRGTQYF | TGTGCCAGCAGTCCCGCTGGACAGGGAAATCGCGGTACGCAGTATTTT
TRBJ1-5 | - | TRBV19 | - | CASKTVAIGNQPQHF | TGTGCCAGTAAGACAGTTGCGATCGGGAATCAGCCCCAGCATTTT
TRBJ2-7 | - | TRBV28 | - | CASKEGTSYEQYF | TGTGCCAGCAAGGAGGGTACTTCCTACGAGCAGTACTTC
TRBJ2-7 | - | TRBV5-1 | TRBD1 | CASSSGQSYEQYF | TGCGCCAGCAGCTCGGGACAGTCCTACGAGCAGTACTTC
TRBJ2-1 | - | TRBV4-1 | TRBD2 | CASSPLGGLAGNEQFF | TGCGCCAGCAGCCCCCTAGGGGGACTAGCGGGGAATGAGCAGTTCTTC
TRBJ1-1 | few | TRBV28 | - | CASKLWSRGAEAFF | TGTGCCAGCAAGCTCTGGTCTCGAGGCGCTGAAGCTTTCTTT
TRBJ2-7 | - | TRBV28 | - | CASSLRKRDYEQYF | TGTGCCAGCAGTTTAAGAAAAAGAGACTACGAGCAGTACTTC
TRBJ2-1 | - | TRBV9 | TRBD2 | CASSVEGREAYNEQFF | TGTGCCAGCAGCGTAGAGGGACGGGAGGCGTACAATGAGCAGTTCTTC
TRBJ2-7 | - | TRBV30 | - | CAWSITILSEQYF | TGTGCCTGGTCAATCACCATACTGTCCGAGCAGTACTTC
TRBJ1-3 | - | TRBV28 | - | CASRPRGSGNTIYF | TGTGCCAGCAGGCCCAGGGGATCTGGAAACACCATATATTTT
TRBJ2-4 | - | TRBV5-1 | TRBD2 | CASSWVGGDIQYF | TGCGCCAGCAGCTGGGTGGGGGGGGACATTCAGTACTTC
TRBJ1-2 | - | TRBV6-1 | - | CASSDGAGYGYTF | TGTGCCAGCAGTGATGGTGCCGGCTATGGCTACACCTTC
TRBJ2-1 | once | TRBV7-7 | TRBD2 | CASSLAGGGNEQFF | TGTGCTAGCAGCTTAGCGGGAGGAGGCAATGAGCAGTTCTTC
TRBJ1-2 | - | TRBV5-1 | - | CASSVDRTPPFVYTF | TGCGCCAGCAGCGTAGACAGGACACCGCCGTTTGTCTACACCTTC
TRBJ1-3 | - | TRBV7-9 | - | CASSLDTEISGNTIYF | TGTGCCAGCAGCTTAGACACAGAAATCTCTGGAAACACCATATATTTT